Presented here are 21 T cell receptor beta chains from one specimen sequenced in a study of identical twins. From the 5' RACE reads, TCRdb called clonotypes with MiXCR, one entry per CDR3 protein. The table shows 400,000 to 550,000 distinct CDR3 sequences, with roughly 24% occurring only once. The same data also went into a second study, on T cells expressing NK-cell markers.

Sequenced: CD4+ T cells sorted from blood. The receptors derive from a woman aged 18-29 years in good health.

This clonotype appeared a few times. The chain joins TRBV5-1 to TRBJ1-1, with D hard to call. Germline V gene data show CDR1 as SGHRS and CDR2 as YFSETQ. Trimming left V 0 bases short and J 1 base short, with 13 bases between. The CDR3 is 16 residues long. CDR3 region: CASSLGGGPTNTEAFF. In nucleotides, the CDR3 is TGCGCCAGCAGCTTGGGAGGAGGACCAACGAACACTGAAGCTTTCTTT. Looking up the rest from reference TRBV5-1 and TRBJ1-1 gives the full variable domain: KAGVTQTPRYLIKTRGQQVTLSCSPISGHRSVSWYQQTPGQGLQFLFEYFSETQRNKGNFPGRFSGRQFSNSRSEMNVSTLELGDSALYLCASSLGGGPTNTEAFFGQGTRLTVV.

The genes are TRBV23-1 and TRBJ2-1; D call uncertain. TRBV23-1 is annotated as an ORF whose role is uncertain. Between the trimmed V and J ends, which lost 0 bases and 7 bases, there was a span of 16 bases. This CDR3 is 16 amino acids long. DNA of the CDR3: TGCGCCAGCAGTCAATCAGAACATACCAGGAGAAATGAGCAGTTCTTC. It codes for CASSQSEHTRRNEQFF.

This clonotype has at least ten counts. The J gene is TRBJ1-3, the V gene TRBV30; D not resolved. The V gene lost 1 base and the J gene lost 4 bases, with 5 bases spanning the gap. The CDR3 length is 12 residues. In germline, CDR1 is GTSNPN, CDR2 SVGIG (reference sequence). CDR3 sequence: CAWSASGNTIYF. The CDR3 DNA reads as TGTGCCTGGAGTGCCTCGGGAAACACCATATATTTT.

This clonotype has only a few counts. The chain uses TRBV20-1 and TRBJ2-7, with D possibly called TRBD1 or TRBD2 (5 bases each). Germline-derived CDR1 and CDR2 are DFQATT and SNEGSKA (reference sequence). V was cut by 0 bases and J by 2 bases, with 11 bases left in between. CDR3 length: 14 residues. The CDR3 DNA is TGCAGTGCTAGAGATCCCGAGGGACCCTACGAGCAGTACTTC. This sequence encodes CSARDPEGPYEQYF.

This clonotype occurred a few times. The chain links TRBV20-1 to TRBJ1-1; 7 nucleotides agree with TRBD1. CDR1 is DFQATT and CDR2 is SNEGSKA in the germline V gene (reference sequence). CDR3 size: 12 residues. With V trimmed by 5 bases and J by 7 bases, 7 bases remained unmatched. The CDR3 DNA sequence: TGCAGTGCTCCCGGGGACAGCCTTGAAGCTTTCTTT. This gives the protein CSAPGDSLEAFF.

The chain carries TRBV3-1 and TRBJ2-2; D is perhaps TRBD2 (7 bases). This CDR3 comprises 16 residues. Germline lookup yields CDR1 LGHDT and CDR2 YNNKEL (reference sequence). With 4 bases removed from V and 5 bases from J, the gap between germline ends came to 17 bases. CDR3 coding DNA: TGTGCCAGCAGCCTCGATCCGGGGGGCGGGACCGGGGAGCTGTTTTTT. This sequence encodes CASSLDPGGGTGELFF.

This clonotype came up a few times. V usage is TRBV12-3 or TRBV12-4 and J usage is TRBJ2-5; TRBD1 aligns across 8 bases. The CDR3 consists of 14 residues. Trimming took 6 bases from V and 2 from J; bases not matched to a gene: 5. CDR3: CASSPNRGQETQYF. CDR3 nucleotide sequence: TGTGCCAGCAGCCCTAACAGGGGGCAAGAGACCCAGTACTTC.

Only a few counts were recorded for this clonotype. The V call is TRBV5-1, the J call TRBJ2-3, with D hard to call. Trimming left V 0 bases short and J 6 bases short, with 11 bases between. This CDR3 comprises 14 residues. The V gene's germline CDR1 is SGHRS and CDR2 YFSETQ. CDR3 region: CASSLGGARDTQYF. The CDR3 nucleotides read TGCGCCAGCAGCTTGGGCGGTGCCCGGGATACGCAGTATTTT.

This clonotype was counted a few times. The chain links TRBV9 to TRBJ2-3, with 7 bases lining up with TRBD1. The germline V gene has CDR1 SGDLS and CDR2 YYNGEE. The V segment lost 0 bases and the J segment 4 bases; nucleotides outside the gene matches: 2. The CDR3 runs 14 residues. This CDR3 reads CASSVGGGPDTQYF. The CDR3 nucleotides read TGTGCCAGCAGCGTAGGAGGGGGCCCAGATACGCAGTATTTT.

This clonotype has ten or more counts. This sequence joins TRBV12-3 or TRBV12-4 and TRBJ1-3, with TRBD1 identical over 8 bases. V dropped 6 bases and J dropped 3; count of bases not matched to a gene: 7. CDR3 length: 15 residues. The CDR3 loop reads CASSAGGLGGNTIYF. The CDR3 DNA is TGTGCCAGCAGCGCAGGGGGCTTGGGTGGAAACACCATATATTTT.

The chain combines TRBV6-2 or TRBV6-3 with TRBJ2-7, with D perhaps TRBD2 (6 bases). The V gene's germline CDR1 is MNHEY and CDR2 SVGEGT. This CDR3 has 11 residues. Between the trimmed V and J ends, which lost 8 bases and 3 bases, there was a span of 8 bases. CDR3 DNA sequence: TGTGCCAGCGCGGGGTTCTACGAGCAGTACTTC. Its protein is CASAGFYEQYF.

The chain combines TRBV7-2 with TRBJ1-4; D unclear. The CDR3 totals 15 residues. Germline CDR1 SGHTA, CDR2 FQGNSA. V was trimmed by 1 base and J by 4 bases, leaving 10 bases between them. The CDR3 nucleotides are TGTGCCAGCAGCTTAGGAGCAGGCTATAATGAAAAACTGTTTTTT. As protein: CASSLGAGYNEKLFF.

This clonotype was seen only a few times. The rearrangement joins TRBV6-1 to TRBJ1-1; no firm D call. From germline, CDR1 is MNHNS and CDR2 SASEGT. Trimming left V 5 bases short and J 0 bases short, with 10 bases between. The CDR3 has 14 amino acids. The CDR3 DNA reads as TGTGCCAGCAGTCCCTCCTCTGTGAACACTGAAGCTTTCTTT. Its protein product is CASSPSSVNTEAFF.

This clonotype has ten or more counts. As DNA, the CDR3 is TGTGCCAGCAGCTTACGACTAGCGGGAGACTACAATGAGCAGTTCTTC. Translation: CASSLRLAGDYNEQFF. The genes are TRBV7-8 and TRBJ2-1; 12 bases fit TRBD2. CDR1 is SGHVS and CDR2 is FQNEAQ in the germline V gene. The CDR3 is made up of 16 amino acids. Trimming at V came to 2 bases and at J to 3 bases, leaving 2 bases not matched to a gene.

The J gene is TRBJ2-5, the V gene TRBV12-3 or TRBV12-4; D perhaps matches TRBD1 (6 bases). V gave up 5 bases and J gave up 5 bases, with 12 bases separating them. The CDR3 contains 13 residues. CDR3 DNA sequence: TGTGCCAGCAGTCTCCAGGGGTATGAGACCCAGTACTTC. Amino acids: CASSLQGYETQYF.

This chain joins TRBV6-1 and TRBJ2-3; 8 bases fit TRBD2. CDR1 is MNHNS, CDR2 SASEGT, per germline. Germline trimming cut 2 bases from V and 4 bases from J; bases unmatched to any gene: 5. CDR3 length: 15 amino acids. CDR3 loop: CASSETGGRADTQYF. CDR3 in DNA: TGTGCCAGCAGTGAAACGGGGGGGCGGGCAGATACGCAGTATTTT.

The chain carries TRBV11-2 and TRBJ1-2; D is unclear. CDR3 length equals 14 residues. The germline gives CDR1 SGHAT, CDR2 FQNNGV. Trimming shortened V by 5 bases and J by 13 bases, and 23 bases separated the two germline ends. The CDR3 DNA follows: TGTGCCAGCAGCGCTCTAGTCGCCGGAGCCTACTCCACCTTC. Amino acids: CASSALVAGAYSTF.

This clonotype was observed a handful of times. CDR3 in amino acids: CAISDRDRAEKLFF. As DNA, the CDR3 is TGTGCCATCAGTGACCGGGACAGGGCCGAAAAACTGTTTTTT. The chain links TRBV10-3 to TRBJ1-4; TRBD1 matches 9 bases. Germline lookup yields CDR1 ENHRY and CDR2 SYGVKD. V shed 3 bases and J 8 bases; nucleotides not matched to a gene: 4. The CDR3 sequence is 14 residues long.

The V call is TRBV3-1, the J call TRBJ2-7; 8 nucleotides match TRBD1. V lost 2 bases to trimming and J lost 3 bases; unmatched junction nucleotides: 6. The CDR3 is 15 amino acids. Germline-derived CDR1 and CDR2 are LGHDT and YNNKEL (reference sequence). This chain's CDR3 is CASSQKGTGFYEQYF. CDR3 bases: TGTGCCAGCAGCCAAAAGGGGACAGGATTCTACGAGCAGTACTTC.

The V gene is TRBV2, the J gene TRBJ1-6; TRBD1 might be the D (6 bases). With 3 bases removed from V and 14 bases from J, the gap between germline ends came to 17 bases. Germline V gene data show CDR1 as SNHLY and CDR2 as FYNNEI. The CDR3 consists of 14 residues. The CDR3 DNA reads as TGTGCCAGCAGTGAGATCCCGCGACAGGCGGCCCTCCACTTT. Amino acid sequence: CASSEIPRQAALHF.

The rearrangement uses TRBV7-2 and TRBJ2-5; D might be TRBD1 (6 bases). Germline values: CDR1 SGHTA, CDR2 FQGNSA. V lost 3 bases and J 3 bases, leaving 14 bases between the germline ends. The CDR3 spans 15 residues. The CDR3 region is CASSLPGHGKETQYF. CDR3 DNA sequence: TGTGCCAGCAGCTTGCCGGGACACGGGAAAGAGACCCAGTACTTC.